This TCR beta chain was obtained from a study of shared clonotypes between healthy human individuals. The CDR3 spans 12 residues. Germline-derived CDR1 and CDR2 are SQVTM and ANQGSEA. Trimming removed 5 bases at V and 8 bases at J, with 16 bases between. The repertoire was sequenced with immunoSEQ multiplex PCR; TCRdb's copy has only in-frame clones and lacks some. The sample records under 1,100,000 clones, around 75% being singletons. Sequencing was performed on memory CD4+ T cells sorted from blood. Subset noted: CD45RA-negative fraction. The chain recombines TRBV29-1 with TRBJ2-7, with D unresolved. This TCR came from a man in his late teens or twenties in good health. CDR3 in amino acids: CSVRASGVQQYF. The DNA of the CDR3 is TGCAGCGTTAGGGCGAGTGGAGTGCAGCAGTACTTC.